This T cell receptor (beta chain) was captured by sequencing in a study of cytomegalovirus exposure and HLA in healthy donors. Study-level background: In a later analysis, it was reported that the roughly 120 validation repertoires had been produced on the same platform as the roughly 610 repertoires belonging to the first cohort.

This table comes from immunoSEQ multiplex PCR, and its TCRdb copy is limited to in-frame clones, with some not included. The top ten hold around 2% of the sample, which has approximately 160,000 clones, around four fifths seen once. The CDR3 totals 15 residues. V was shortened by 1 base and J by 2 bases, with 12 bases between the two germline ends. Germline CDR1 and CDR2: LNHDA and SQIVND (reference sequence). The source material was PBMCs. The origin of this receptor is a young man in good health and CMV-seropositive. The V call is TRBV19, the J call TRBJ2-7; D perhaps matches TRBD2 (6 bases). The CDR3 DNA reads TGTGCCAGTAGTATAGGCCGGGGAGGAACCTACGAGCAGTACTTC. Its protein is CASSIGRGGTYEQYF.